Below, 32 T cell receptor beta chains from the same sample are listed, as sequenced in a study of beta chain features in type 1 diabetes. The whole isolated RNA underwent reverse transcription, so sequencing captured expressed TCRB transcripts. TCRdb's copy holds only in-frame clones and misses some; the assay was immunoSEQ multiplex PCR. The table includes 300,000 or so clones, under 8.5% detected once. Sequenced sample: central memory CD4+ T cells from blood. These receptors were obtained from a woman under 30 in good health.

This clone appeared a few times. The genes are TRBV7-6 and TRBJ2-6; D gene uncertain. Trimming stripped 5 bases from V and 0 bases from J, with 11 bases between. This CDR3 has 16 amino acids. Per the germline V gene, CDR1 is SGHVS and CDR2 is FNYEAQ. CDR3 coding DNA: TGTGCCAGCAGCCTTAACGCCGGCTCTGGGGCCAACGTCCTGACTTTC. Amino acids: CASSLNAGSGANVLTF. Full variable domain (rest looked up from reference TRBV7-6 and TRBJ2-6): GAGVSQSPRYKVTKRGQDVALRCDPISGHVSLYWYRQALGQGPEFLTYFNYEAQQDKSGLPNDRFSAERPEGSISTLTIQRTEQRDSAMYRCASSLNAGSGANVLTFGAGSRLTVL.

This CDR3 is CASSEGAYYEQYF. DNA for the CDR3: TGCGCCAGCAGCGAAGGGGCGTACTACGAGCAGTACTTC. The chain recombines TRBV4-3 with TRBJ2-7, with D tentatively TRBD1 (5 bases). Germline V lookup: CDR1 LGHNA, CDR2 YSLEER. The CDR3 has 13 residues. The V gene lost 5 bases and the J gene lost 3 bases, with 11 bases spanning the gap.

To note about this clone: A read error likely explains this, since a far larger clone differs by one base. The CDR3 spells CASSLVPGGQFNEQFF. The DNA of the CDR3 is TGTGCTAGCAGCTTAGTACCGGGAGGGCAGTTCAATGAGCAGTTCTTC. The chain couples TRBV7-7 to TRBJ2-1; TRBD2 aligns across 8 bases. Germline CDR1 SSHAT, CDR2 FNYEAQ (reference sequence). This CDR3 is built from 16 residues.

This chain connects TRBV27 to TRBJ1-3; D is uncertain. With 10 bases removed from V and 3 bases from J, the gap between germline ends came to 7 bases. Germline V gene data show CDR1 as MNHEY and CDR2 as SMNVEV (reference sequence). The CDR3 spans 11 residues. CDR3 sequence: CATGLGNTIYF. The DNA of the CDR3 is TGTGCCACCGGCCTTGGAAACACCATATATTTT.

This clone was seen a few times. This rearrangement joins TRBV28 to TRBJ1-5; D might be TRBD1 (5 bases). Germline V lookup: CDR1 MDHEN, CDR2 SYDVKM. CDR3 length: 15 amino acids. The germline V and J ends were trimmed by 6 bases and 4 bases, with 16 bases remaining between them. The CDR3 is CASRGEGAGNQPQHF. The CDR3 DNA reads as TGTGCCAGCAGGGGGGAAGGGGCCGGTAATCAGCCCCAGCATTTT.

This clone was detected a few times. This chain uses TRBV7-9 with TRBJ2-7; D call uncertain. V lost 2 bases and J 1 base, leaving 15 bases between the germline ends. Looked up from germline, CDR1 is SEHNR and CDR2 is FQNEAQ (reference sequence). CDR3 length equals 16 residues. The CDR3 region is CASSLRKAGGSYEQYF. CDR3 nucleotide sequence: TGTGCCAGCAGCTTAAGAAAGGCCGGCGGATCCTACGAGCAGTACTTC. Looking up the rest from reference TRBV7-9 and TRBJ2-7 gives the full variable domain: DTGVSQNPRHKITKRGQNVTFRCDPISEHNRLYWYRQTLGQGPEFLTYFQNEAQLEKSRLLSDRFSAERPKGSFSTLEIQRTEQGDSAMYLCASSLRKAGGSYEQYFGPGTRLTVT.

The rearrangement links TRBV6-6 to TRBJ1-1; D unresolved. Germline V lookup: CDR1 MNHNY, CDR2 SVGAGI (reference sequence). The CDR3 contains 15 residues. Trimming took 6 bases from V and 0 from J, leaving 14 bases between them. In DNA form, the CDR3 reads TGTGCCAGCAGCATCCCCGCGGGAATGAACACTGAAGCTTTCTTT. It codes for CASSIPAGMNTEAFF.

This clone has a handful of counts. This chain links TRBV7-8 with TRBJ2-1; perhaps TRBD2 as D (5 bases). CDR1 and CDR2 (germline): SGHVS, FQNEAQ. The V end was cut by 2 bases, the J end by 3 bases, with 11 bases between. The CDR3 length is 15 residues. CDR3 region: CASSLSGLLYNEQFF. For the CDR3, the DNA is TGTGCCAGCAGCTTATCTGGACTCCTCTACAATGAGCAGTTCTTC. The entire variable domain, with the rest obtained from reference TRBV7-8 and TRBJ2-1, is as follows: GAGVSQSPRYKVAKRGQDVALRCDPISGHVSLFWYQQALGQGPEFLTYFQNEAQLDKSGLPSDRFFAERPEGSVSTLKIQRTQQEDSAVYLCASSLSGLLYNEQFFGPGTRLTVL.

The chain employs TRBV28 and TRBJ2-3, with D unclear. The CDR3 extends over 11 amino acids. Trimming took 7 bases from V and 7 from J, leaving 9 bases between them. CDR1 and CDR2 (germline): MDHEN, SYDVKM. CDR3 loop: CASNKGNTQYF. The CDR3 region has the DNA TGTGCCAGCAATAAGGGAAATACGCAGTATTTT.

This clone was found a few times. The rearrangement uses TRBV7-6 and TRBJ2-3; 7 positions match TRBD2. CDR1 is SGHVS and CDR2 is FNYEAQ in the germline V gene. The length of the CDR3 is 17 residues. V lost 5 bases and J lost 1; bases outside the gene matches: 12. The CDR3 nucleotides read TGTGCCAGCAGCCTCCAAGGGCGGGAGAGGGGCACAGATACGCAGTATTTT. Translated, it gives CASSLQGRERGTDTQYF.

The chain recombines TRBV9 with TRBJ2-5; D might be TRBD1 or TRBD2, each matching 5 bases. This CDR3 has 15 residues. CDR1 and CDR2 from the germline V gene are SGDLS and YYNGEE. Trimming pared 5 bases from V and 3 bases from J, leaving 17 bases between. CDR3 in DNA: TGTGCCAGCAGTTTCCAGGGACCCTTGAAAGAGACCCAGTACTTC. Translation gives CASSFQGPLKETQYF. Full variable domain (remainder filled in from reference TRBV9 and TRBJ2-5): DSGVTQTPKHLITATGQRVTLRCSPRSGDLSVYWYQQSLDQGLQFLIQYYNGEERAKGNILERFSAQQFPDLHSELNLSSLELGDSALYFCASSFQGPLKETQYFGPGTRLLVL.

In the case of this clone: At one end the junction does not follow the germline gene, possibly because of a read error. The J gene is TRBJ2-1, the V gene TRBV28; the D gene is possibly TRBD1 (5 bases). CDR1 and CDR2 from the germline V gene are MDHEN and SYDVKM. The CDR3 covers 12 residues. The CDR3 sequence is CASSTLGARLVF. CDR3 nucleotide sequence: TGTGCCAGCAGTACCCTAGGGGCCCGGCTTGTCTTC.

This chain uses TRBV11-2 with TRBJ2-6; tentatively, D is TRBD1 or TRBD2 (5 bases each). V dropped 2 bases and J dropped 2 bases, with 10 bases sitting between them. The V gene's germline CDR1 is SGHAT and CDR2 FQNNGV. The CDR3 spans 16 residues. The CDR3 sequence: CASSLSRDPGANVLTF. CDR3 sequence (DNA): TGTGCCAGCAGCTTATCCCGGGACCCTGGGGCCAACGTCCTGACTTTC.

The chain links TRBV28 to TRBJ1-4; 8 bases agree with TRBD1. CDR1 is MDHEN and CDR2 is SYDVKM in the germline V gene. The CDR3 runs to 15 residues. V shed 1 base and J 10 bases; nucleotides not matched to a gene: 8. CDR3 sequence: CASSLFSGGEGKLFF. CDR3 bases: TGTGCCAGCAGTTTATTTTCAGGGGGCGAGGGAAAACTGTTTTTT.

In its sample, this clone was seen a few times. The rearrangement uses TRBV28 and TRBJ2-3; 8 positions match TRBD2. The CDR3 length is 16 residues. Trimming took 3 bases from V and 2 from J; bases not matched to a gene: 7. Per the germline V gene, CDR1 is MDHEN and CDR2 is SYDVKM. The CDR3 DNA reads TGTGCCAGCAGTTTGGGGGTAGCGGGGATCACAGATACGCAGTATTTT. It specifies CASSLGVAGITDTQYF.

This clone was seen a few times. The chain carries TRBV5-1 and TRBJ2-7, with D unresolved. This CDR3 is built from 15 residues. In germline, CDR1 is SGHRS, CDR2 YFSETQ. V was shortened by 4 bases and J by 1 base, with 15 bases between the two germline ends. CDR3 nucleotide sequence: TGCGCCAGCAGCCCCCCCGGCCTACAATCCTACGAGCAGTACTTC. It translates to CASSPPGLQSYEQYF.

This clone was observed many times. The chain is built from TRBV27 and TRBJ2-2; D gene ambiguous. This CDR3 has 14 residues. V was pared by 2 bases and J by 3 bases, with 7 bases between. The germline CDR1 and CDR2 sequences are MNHEY and SMNVEV (reference sequence). The chain's CDR3 is CASSLRAHTGELFF. The CDR3 bases are TGTGCCAGCAGTTTAAGGGCCCACACCGGGGAGCTGTTTTTT.

This clone was counted only a few times. This sequence joins TRBV4-2 and TRBJ2-7; TRBD2 matches 8 bases. The germline V gene has CDR1 LGHNA and CDR2 YNFKEQ. Losses at the gene ends were 0 bases for V and 3 bases for J; bases not matched to a gene: 7. The CDR3 sequence is 16 residues long. This CDR3 is CASSQEFLAGLYEQYF. In nucleotides, the CDR3 is TGTGCCAGCAGCCAAGAGTTCCTAGCGGGCCTCTACGAGCAGTACTTC.

The CDR3 here is CASSLVAGAFWEQFF. The DNA for the CDR3 is TGCGCCAGCAGCTTGGTAGCGGGAGCATTCTGGGAGCAGTTCTTC. This chain joins TRBV5-1 and TRBJ2-1, with 9 bases aligning to TRBD2. The CDR3 consists of 15 residues. V lost 0 bases to trimming and J lost 10 bases; unmatched junction nucleotides: 8. The V gene's germline CDR1 is SGHRS and CDR2 YFSETQ.

The V call is TRBV7-2, the J call TRBJ1-2, with D maybe TRBD1 (5 bases). The germline V and J ends were trimmed by 6 bases and 0 bases, with 14 bases remaining between them. Germline V CDR1 and CDR2: SGHTA, FQGNSA. The length of the CDR3 is 15 residues. CDR3 residues: CASSGTVLANYGYTF. The DNA for the CDR3 is TGTGCCAGCAGTGGGACGGTTTTAGCTAACTATGGCTACACCTTC. The full variable domain, its missing parts supplied by reference TRBV7-2 and TRBJ1-2, is GAGVSQSPSNKVTEKGKDVELRCDPISGHTALYWYRQSLGQGLEFLIYFQGNSAPDKSGLPSDRFSAERTGGSVSTLTIQRTQQEDSAVYLCASSGTVLANYGYTFGSGTRLTVV.

The chain carries TRBV28 and TRBJ2-3; D is possibly TRBD2 (5 bases). Looked up from germline, CDR1 is MDHEN and CDR2 is SYDVKM. V was clipped by 3 bases and J by 1 base, with 14 bases between them. The CDR3 extends over 16 amino acids. The CDR3 DNA reads as TGTGCCAGCAGTTTGTATCGGGGATTCGGCACAGATACGCAGTATTTT. Protein product: CASSLYRGFGTDTQYF.

This clone showed up just a few times. The chain uses TRBV7-3 and TRBJ2-3; D is unclear. CDR1 is SGHTA and CDR2 is FQGTGA in the germline V gene. The V end lost 1 base, the J end lost 1 base, and 6 bases lay between the germline ends. CDR3 size: 14 residues. CDR3 nucleotide sequence: TGTGCCAGCAGCTTAAATCCCGGCACAGATACGCAGTATTTT. This codes for CASSLNPGTDTQYF.

This rearrangement joins TRBV28 to TRBJ1-1, with 7 bases identical to TRBD1. CDR1 and CDR2 from the germline V gene are MDHEN and SYDVKM. The CDR3 sequence is 13 residues long. The V segment lost 5 bases and the J segment 10 bases; nucleotides outside the gene matches: 10. In DNA, the CDR3 is TGTGCCAGCAGTCTAGCCCCGACAGGGTTAGCTTTCTTT. Translating gives CASSLAPTGLAFF.

This clone has a handful of counts. The gene calls are TRBV4-3 and TRBJ2-1, with TRBD2 identical over 10 bases. V lost 0 bases to trimming and J lost 9 bases; unmatched junction nucleotides: 8. Germline V gene lookup returns CDR1 LGHNA and CDR2 YSLEER. The CDR3 loop spans 16 amino acids. The CDR3 DNA reads as TGCGCCAGCAGCCAAGAATTTGCTAGCGGGAGAAGTGAGCAGTTCTTC. Its translation: CASSQEFASGRSEQFF.

This clone has only a few counts. The chain links TRBV7-2 to TRBJ1-5; 7 bases line up with TRBD1. This CDR3 is built from 16 residues. With V trimmed by 1 base and J by 7 bases, 10 bases remained unmatched. Germline CDR1 and CDR2: SGHTA and FQGNSA. DNA for the CDR3: TGTGCCAGCAGCTTAGTGGGCAGGGGGGATTTCCAGCCCCAGCATTTT. Its translation is CASSLVGRGDFQPQHF.

This clone appeared a few times. V gene TRBV9 combines with J gene TRBJ2-5; no reliable D call. Germline CDR1 SGDLS, CDR2 YYNGEE. The CDR3 has 13 residues. The V end was cut by 4 bases, the J end by 5 bases, with 12 bases between. The CDR3 region has the DNA TGTGCCAGCAGCCAAGGGATGGGGGAGACCCAGTACTTC. Amino acid sequence: CASSQGMGETQYF.

The chain is built from TRBV12-5 and TRBJ2-3; no firm D call. Germline CDR1 is LGHNT and CDR2 is FRNRAP. Trimming stripped 6 bases from V and 1 base from J, with 5 bases between. This CDR3 comprises 12 residues. CDR3 sequence: CASGSRTDTQYF. The CDR3, as DNA: TGTGCTAGTGGATCTCGCACAGATACGCAGTATTTT.

V gene TRBV7-6 combines with J gene TRBJ2-3, with D perhaps matching TRBD2 (5 bases). Trimming cost V 2 bases and J 5 bases, with 14 bases left between them. Germline V gene data show CDR1 as SGHVS and CDR2 as FNYEAQ. The CDR3 covers 15 residues. The CDR3 nucleotides are TGTGCCAGCAGCTTAAGTGGGAGTACCGGAGATACGCAGTATTTT. Translated: CASSLSGSTGDTQYF.

This clone has just a few counts. CDR3 nucleotides: TGTGCCAGCAGGGCTAGCGGGGTTTACAATGAGCAGTTCTTC. Amino acids: CASRASGVYNEQFF. The V and J genes are TRBV7-2 and TRBJ2-1; 9 nucleotides agree with TRBD2. Unmatched junction bases numbered 4, after V lost 6 bases and J lost 4 bases. The length of the CDR3 is 14 residues. Germline V lookup: CDR1 SGHTA, CDR2 FQGNSA.

This clone was recorded a few times. V and J are TRBV7-6 and TRBJ2-2; D is undetermined. V shed 7 bases and J shed 4 bases, with 13 bases lying between them. Germline CDR1 SGHVS, CDR2 FNYEAQ. There are 14 residues in the CDR3. The CDR3 DNA reads as TGTGCCAGCACCACTCAAGACGGCACCGGGGAGCTGTTTTTT. This translates into CASTTQDGTGELFF.

The J gene is TRBJ2-2, the V gene TRBV7-3; the D gene is possibly TRBD1 (6 bases). From germline, CDR1 is SGHTA and CDR2 FQGTGA. V lost 6 bases, J lost 2 bases, and 10 bases lay in between. The CDR3 is 14 amino acids. CDR3 coding DNA: TGTGCCAGCAGGCGGACAGCCAACACCGGGGAGCTGTTTTTT. Protein sequence: CASRRTANTGELFF.

This chain's CDR3 is CASAGRENTYEQYF. CDR3 in DNA: TGTGCCAGCGCCGGGCGGGAGAACACCTACGAGCAGTACTTC. The chain joins TRBV2 to TRBJ2-7; 7 nucleotides align to TRBD2. The CDR3 covers 14 residues. V lost 8 bases, J lost 2 bases, and 9 bases stayed unmatched. In germline, CDR1 is SNHLY, CDR2 FYNNEI.